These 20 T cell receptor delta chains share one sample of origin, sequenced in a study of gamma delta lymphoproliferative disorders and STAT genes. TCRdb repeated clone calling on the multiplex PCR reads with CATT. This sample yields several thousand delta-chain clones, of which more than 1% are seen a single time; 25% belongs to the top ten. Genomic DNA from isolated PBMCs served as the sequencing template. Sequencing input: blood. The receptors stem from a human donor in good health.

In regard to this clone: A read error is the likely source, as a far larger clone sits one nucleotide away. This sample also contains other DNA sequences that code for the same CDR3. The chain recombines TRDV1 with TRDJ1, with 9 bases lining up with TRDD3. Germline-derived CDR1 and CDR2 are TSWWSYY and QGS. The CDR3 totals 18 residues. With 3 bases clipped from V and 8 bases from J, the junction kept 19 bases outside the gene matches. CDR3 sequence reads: CALGELLLGDTDLWKLIF. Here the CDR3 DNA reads TGTGCTCTTGGGGAGCTCCTACTAGGGGATACGGATTTGTGGAAACTCATCTTT.

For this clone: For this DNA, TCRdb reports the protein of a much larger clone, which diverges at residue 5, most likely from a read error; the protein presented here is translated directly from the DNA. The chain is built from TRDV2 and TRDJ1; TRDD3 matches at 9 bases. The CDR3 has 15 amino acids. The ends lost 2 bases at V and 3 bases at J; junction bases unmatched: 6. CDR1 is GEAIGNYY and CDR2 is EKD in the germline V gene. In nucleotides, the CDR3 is TGTGCCTGTGACATCGTGGGGGATAGGGCCGATAAACTCATCTTT. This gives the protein CACDIVGDRADKLIF.

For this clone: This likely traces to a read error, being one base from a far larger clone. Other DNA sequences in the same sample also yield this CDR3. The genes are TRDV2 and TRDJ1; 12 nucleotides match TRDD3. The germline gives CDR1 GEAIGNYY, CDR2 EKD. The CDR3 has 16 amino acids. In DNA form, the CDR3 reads TGTGCCTGTGACCCGCTACTGGGGGATACCACCGATAAACTTATCTTT. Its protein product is CACDPLLGDTTDKLIF.

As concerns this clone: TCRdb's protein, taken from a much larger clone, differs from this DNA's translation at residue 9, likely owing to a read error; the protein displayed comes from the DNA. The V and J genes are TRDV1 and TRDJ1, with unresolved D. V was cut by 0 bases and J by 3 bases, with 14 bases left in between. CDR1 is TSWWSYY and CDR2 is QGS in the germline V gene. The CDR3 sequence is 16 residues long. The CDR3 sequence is CALGELFVPRSDKLIF. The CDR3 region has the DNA TGTGCTCTTGGGGAACTATTCGTACCCCGGTCCGATAAACTCATCTTT.

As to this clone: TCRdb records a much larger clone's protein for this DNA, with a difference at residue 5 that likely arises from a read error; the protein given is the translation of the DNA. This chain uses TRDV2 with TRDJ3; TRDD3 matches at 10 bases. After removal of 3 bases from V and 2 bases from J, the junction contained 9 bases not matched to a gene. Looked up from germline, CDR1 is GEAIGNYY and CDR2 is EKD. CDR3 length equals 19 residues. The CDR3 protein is CACDDMGDTPTWDTRQMFF. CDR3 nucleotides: TGTGCCTGTGACGACATGGGGGATACCCCAACCTGGGACACCCGACAGATGTTTTTC.

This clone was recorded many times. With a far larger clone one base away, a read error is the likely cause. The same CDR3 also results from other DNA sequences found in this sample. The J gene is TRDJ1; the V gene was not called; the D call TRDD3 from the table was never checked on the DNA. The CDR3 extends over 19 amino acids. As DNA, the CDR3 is TGCGCCTCCCACCCGACAGAGGCGGTGGACTATAAACATGTCGATAAACTCATCTTT. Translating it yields CASHPTEAVDYKHVDKLIF.

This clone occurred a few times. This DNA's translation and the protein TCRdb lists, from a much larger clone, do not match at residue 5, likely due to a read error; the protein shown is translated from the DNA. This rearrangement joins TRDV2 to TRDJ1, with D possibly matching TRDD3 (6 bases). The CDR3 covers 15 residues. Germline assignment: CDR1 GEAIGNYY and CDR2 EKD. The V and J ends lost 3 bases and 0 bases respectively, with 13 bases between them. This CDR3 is CACDGWGAHTDKLIF. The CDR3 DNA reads TGTGCCTGTGACGGATGGGGGGCCCACACCGATAAACTCATCTTT.

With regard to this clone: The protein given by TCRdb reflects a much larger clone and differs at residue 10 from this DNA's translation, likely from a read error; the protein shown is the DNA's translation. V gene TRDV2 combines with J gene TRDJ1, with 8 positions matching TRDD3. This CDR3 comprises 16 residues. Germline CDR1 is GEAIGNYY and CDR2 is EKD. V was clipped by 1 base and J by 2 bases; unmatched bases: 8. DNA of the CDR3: TGTGCCTGTGACACGCTGGGGGAGACAGCTACCGATAAACTCATCTTT. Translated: CACDTLGETATDKLIF.

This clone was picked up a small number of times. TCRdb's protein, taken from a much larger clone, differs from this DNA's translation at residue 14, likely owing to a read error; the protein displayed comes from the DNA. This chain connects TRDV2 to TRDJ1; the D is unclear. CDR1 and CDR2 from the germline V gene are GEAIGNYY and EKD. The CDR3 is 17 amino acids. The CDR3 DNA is TGTGCCTGTGACACAGCAGAGATTACCATGAACACCGATGAACTCATCTTT. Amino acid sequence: CACDTAEITMNTDELIF.

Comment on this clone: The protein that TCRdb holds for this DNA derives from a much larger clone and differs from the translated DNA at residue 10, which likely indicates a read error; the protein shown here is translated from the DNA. Here the CDR3 DNA reads TGTGCTCTTGGGGACCGACCTACGCACCGGGGTCAGAACACCGATAAACTCATCTTT. Encoded protein: CALGDRPTHRGQNTDKLIF. The chain has TRDV1 and TRDJ1, with a possible D match to TRDD2 (5 bases). The V and J ends lost 3 bases and 0 bases respectively, with 23 bases between them. This CDR3 region has 19 residues. Germline V CDR1 and CDR2: TSWWSYY, QGS.

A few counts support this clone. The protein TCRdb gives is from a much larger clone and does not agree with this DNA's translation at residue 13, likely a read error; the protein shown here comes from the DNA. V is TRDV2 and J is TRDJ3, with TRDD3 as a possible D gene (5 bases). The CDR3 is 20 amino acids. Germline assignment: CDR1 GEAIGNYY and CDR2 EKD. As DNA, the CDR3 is TGTGCCTGTGACACCGCGGGGGCGAGGGGGCCCTCCCGGGACACCCGACAGATGTTTTTC. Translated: CACDTAGARGPSRDTRQMFF.

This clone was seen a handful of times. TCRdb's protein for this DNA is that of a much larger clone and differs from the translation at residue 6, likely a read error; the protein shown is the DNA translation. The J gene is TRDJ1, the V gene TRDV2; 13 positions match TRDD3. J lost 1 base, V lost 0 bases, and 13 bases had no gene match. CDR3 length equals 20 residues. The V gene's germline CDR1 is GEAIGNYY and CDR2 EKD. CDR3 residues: CACDTIADWGIRGVTDKLIF. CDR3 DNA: TGTGCCTGTGACACCATCGCCGACTGGGGGATACGCGGGGTCACCGATAAACTCATCTTT.

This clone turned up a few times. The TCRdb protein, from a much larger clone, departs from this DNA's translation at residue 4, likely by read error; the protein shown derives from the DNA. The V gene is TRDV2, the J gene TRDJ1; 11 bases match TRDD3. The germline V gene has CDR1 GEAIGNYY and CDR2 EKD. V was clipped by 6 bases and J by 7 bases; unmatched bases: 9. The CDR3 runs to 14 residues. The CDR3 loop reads CACNALGDTGKLIF. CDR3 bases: TGTGCCTGTAACGCCCTGGGGGATACTGGTAAACTCATCTTT.

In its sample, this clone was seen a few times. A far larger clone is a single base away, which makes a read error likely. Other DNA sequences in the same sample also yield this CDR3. The CDR3 DNA sequence: TGTGCCTGTGACTCCTGGGGGACCCCGGGAGATAAACTCATCTTT. It yields the protein CACDSWGTPGDKLIF. The chain has TRDV2 and TRDJ1; 8 bases map to TRDD3. The CDR3 contains 15 residues. Germline assignment: CDR1 GEAIGNYY and CDR2 EKD. V was pared by 3 bases and J by 5 bases, with 10 bases of the junction left unmatched.

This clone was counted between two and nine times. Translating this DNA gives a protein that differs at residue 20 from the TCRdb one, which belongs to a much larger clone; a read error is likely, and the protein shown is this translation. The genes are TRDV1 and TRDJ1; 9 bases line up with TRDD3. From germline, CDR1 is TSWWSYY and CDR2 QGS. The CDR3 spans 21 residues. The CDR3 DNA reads TGTGCTCTTGGGGAACGGGCCTTCTCCTTTTACTGGGGGACCTACACCGATAAACTCACCTTT. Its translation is CALGERAFSFYWGTYTDKLTF.

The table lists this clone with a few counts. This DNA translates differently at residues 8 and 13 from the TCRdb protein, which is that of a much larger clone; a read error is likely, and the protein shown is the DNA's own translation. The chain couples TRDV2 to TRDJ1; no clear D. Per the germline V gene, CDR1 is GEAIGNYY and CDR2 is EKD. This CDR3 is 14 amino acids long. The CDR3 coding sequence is TGTGCCTGTGACTCCATACTGAGGGCCGAAAAACTCACCTTT. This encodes CACDSILRAEKLTF.

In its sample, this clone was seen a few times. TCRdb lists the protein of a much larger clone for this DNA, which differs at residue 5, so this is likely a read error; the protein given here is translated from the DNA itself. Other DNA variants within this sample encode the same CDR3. The CDR3 coding sequence is TGTGCCTGTGACGCCTTGTTTGGGGGATACGTAAACACCGATAAACTCATCTTT. Amino acid sequence: CACDALFGGYVNTDKLIF. The chain joins TRDV2 to TRDJ1, with 11 bases fitting TRDD3. The CDR3 loop spans 18 amino acids. Germline V gives CDR1 GEAIGNYY, CDR2 EKD. V was pared by 3 bases and J by 0 bases, with 11 bases of the junction left unmatched.

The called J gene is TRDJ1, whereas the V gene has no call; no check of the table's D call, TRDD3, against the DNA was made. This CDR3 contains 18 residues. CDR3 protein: CASLCLPTGFGSEYKLIF. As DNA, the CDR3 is TGTGCTTCATTGTGCCTTCCTACTGGTTTCGGGTCTGAATATAAACTCATCTTT.

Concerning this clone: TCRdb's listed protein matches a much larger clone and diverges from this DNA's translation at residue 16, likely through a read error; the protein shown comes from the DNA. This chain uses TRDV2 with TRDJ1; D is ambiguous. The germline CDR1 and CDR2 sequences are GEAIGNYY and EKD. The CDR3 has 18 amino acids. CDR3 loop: CACDTVEAPGRVTDKFIF. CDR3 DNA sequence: TGTGCCTGTGACACCGTTGAAGCCCCCGGACGAGTAACCGATAAATTCATCTTT.

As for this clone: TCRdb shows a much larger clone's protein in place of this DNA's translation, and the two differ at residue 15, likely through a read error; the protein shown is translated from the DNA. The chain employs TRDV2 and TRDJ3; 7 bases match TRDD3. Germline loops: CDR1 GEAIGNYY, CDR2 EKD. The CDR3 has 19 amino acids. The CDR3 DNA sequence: TGTGCCTGTGACACGGCTGGGGGCCCGAGCTCCTGGGACACCCAACAGATGTTTTTC. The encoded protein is CACDTAGGPSSWDTQQMFF.